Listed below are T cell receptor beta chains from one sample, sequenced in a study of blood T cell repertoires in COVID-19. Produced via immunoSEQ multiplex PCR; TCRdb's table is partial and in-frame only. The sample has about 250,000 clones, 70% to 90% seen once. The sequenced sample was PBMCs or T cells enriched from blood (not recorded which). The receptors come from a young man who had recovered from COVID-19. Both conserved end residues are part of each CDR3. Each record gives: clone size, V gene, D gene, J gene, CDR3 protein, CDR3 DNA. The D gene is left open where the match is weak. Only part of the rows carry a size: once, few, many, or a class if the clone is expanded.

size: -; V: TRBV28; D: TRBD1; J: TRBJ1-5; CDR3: CASSSADRVGNQPQHF; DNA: TGTGCCAGCAGTTCAGCCGACAGGGTGGGCAATCAGCCCCAGCATTTT
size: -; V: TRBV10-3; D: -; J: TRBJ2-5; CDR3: CAISPGDPGTQYF; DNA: TGTGCCATCAGCCCAGGGGACCCAGGGACCCAGTACTTC
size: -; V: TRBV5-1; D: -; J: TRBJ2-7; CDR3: CASSLEGEGYEQYF; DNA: TGCGCCAGCAGCTTGGAGGGGGAGGGGTACGAGCAGTACTTC
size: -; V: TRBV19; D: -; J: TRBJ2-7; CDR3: CASSPGAYEQYF; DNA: TGTGCCAGTAGTCCAGGGGCCTACGAGCAGTACTTC
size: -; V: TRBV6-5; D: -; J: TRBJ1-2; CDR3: CASSPYGGDPYGYTF; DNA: TGTGCCAGCAGTCCCTATGGGGGGGACCCGTATGGCTACACCTTC
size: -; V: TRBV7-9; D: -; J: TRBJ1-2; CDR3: CASSLSLDKADYGYTF; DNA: TGTGCCAGCAGCTTATCATTGGACAAGGCGGACTATGGCTACACCTTC
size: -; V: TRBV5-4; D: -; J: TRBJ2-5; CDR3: CASSFREETQYF; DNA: TGTGCCAGCAGCTTCCGGGAGGAGACCCAGTACTTC
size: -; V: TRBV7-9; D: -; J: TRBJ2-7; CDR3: CASSGGTAYEQYF; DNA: TGTGCCAGCAGCGGCGGGACGGCCTACGAGCAGTACTTC
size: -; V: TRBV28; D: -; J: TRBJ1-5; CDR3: CASSTAGLGNQPQHF; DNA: TGTGCCAGCAGCACTGCAGGACTGGGCAATCAGCCCCAGCATTTT
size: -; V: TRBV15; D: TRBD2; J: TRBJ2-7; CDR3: CATSRDRLGTTEQYF; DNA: TGTGCCACCAGCAGAGATCGCTTAGGGACTACCGAGCAGTACTTC
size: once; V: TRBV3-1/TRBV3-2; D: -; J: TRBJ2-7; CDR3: CASSQDAGNYEQYF; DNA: TGTGCCAGCAGCCAAGACGCAGGTAACTACGAGCAGTACTTC
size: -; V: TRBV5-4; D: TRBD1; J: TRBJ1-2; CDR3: CASSRDRDYGYTF; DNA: TGTGCCAGCAGCCGGGACAGGGACTATGGCTACACCTTC
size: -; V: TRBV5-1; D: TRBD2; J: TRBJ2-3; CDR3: CASSSRGTSGRADTQYF; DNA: TGCGCCAGCAGCTCCCGCGGGACTAGCGGGAGAGCAGATACGCAGTATTTT
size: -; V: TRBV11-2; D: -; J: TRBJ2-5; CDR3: CASSLKPGAQYF; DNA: TGTGCCAGCAGCTTAAAACCCGGGGCCCAGTACTTC
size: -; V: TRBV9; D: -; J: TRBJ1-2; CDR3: CASSVSTNYGYTF; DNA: TGTGCCAGCAGCGTCTCTACTAACTATGGCTACACCTTC
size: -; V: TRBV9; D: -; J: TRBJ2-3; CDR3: CASSVEERGGSNTQYF; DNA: TGTGCCAGCAGCGTAGAGGAGCGTGGGGGCTCGAATACGCAGTATTTT
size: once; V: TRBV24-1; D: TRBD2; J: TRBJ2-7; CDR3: CATSDRTSGRALGEQYF; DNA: TGTGCCACCAGTGATCGGACTAGCGGGAGGGCCTTGGGGGAGCAGTACTTC
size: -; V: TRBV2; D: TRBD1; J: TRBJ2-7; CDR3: CASRRQGSYEQYF; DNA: TGTGCCAGCAGGAGACAGGGTAGCTACGAGCAGTACTTC
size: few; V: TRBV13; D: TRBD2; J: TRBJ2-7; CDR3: CASSLVGLAGGSDEQYF; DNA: TGTGCCAGCAGCTTAGTGGGGCTAGCGGGAGGGAGCGACGAGCAGTACTTC
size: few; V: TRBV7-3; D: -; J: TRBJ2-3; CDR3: CASSPSGSSTDTQYF; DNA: TGTGCCAGCAGCCCCAGCGGGTCTAGCACAGATACGCAGTATTTT
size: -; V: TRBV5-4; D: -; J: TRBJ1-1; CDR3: CASSLDSMNTEAFF; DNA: TGTGCCAGCAGCCTTGACAGTATGAACACTGAAGCTTTCTTT
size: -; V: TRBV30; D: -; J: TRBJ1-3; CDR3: CAWSKGVGNTIYF; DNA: TGTGCCTGGAGTAAGGGGGTTGGAAACACCATATATTTT
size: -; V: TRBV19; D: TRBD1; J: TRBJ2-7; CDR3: CASRDGQGIEQYF; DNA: TGTGCCAGTAGGGATGGACAGGGTATCGAGCAGTACTTC
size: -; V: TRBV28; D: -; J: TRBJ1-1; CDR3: CASSPHWGGEAFF; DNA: TGTGCCAGCAGTCCCCATTGGGGGGGTGAAGCTTTCTTT
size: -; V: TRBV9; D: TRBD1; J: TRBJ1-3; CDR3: CASSEGQGGNTIYF; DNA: TGTGCCAGCAGCGAGGGACAGGGAGGAAACACCATATATTTT
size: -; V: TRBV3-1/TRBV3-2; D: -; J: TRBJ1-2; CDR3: CASRQDYGYGYTF; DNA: TGTGCCAGCAGGCAAGACTACGGCTATGGCTACACCTTC
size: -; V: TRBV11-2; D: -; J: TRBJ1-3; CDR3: CASSPPGGLGNTIYF; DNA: TGTGCCAGCAGCCCCCCCGGAGGTCTTGGAAACACCATATATTTT
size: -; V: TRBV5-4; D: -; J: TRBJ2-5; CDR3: CASSLNNAGLGETQYF; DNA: TGTGCCAGCAGCTTGAATAATGCGGGTTTGGGAGAGACCCAGTACTTC
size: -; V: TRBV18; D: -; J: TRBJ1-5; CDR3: CASSPRQFSNQPQHF; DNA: TGTGCCAGCTCACCGAGACAGTTTAGCAATCAGCCCCAGCATTTT
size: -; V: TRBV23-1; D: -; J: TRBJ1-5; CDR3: CASSHPDVGARSNQPQHF; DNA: TGCGCCAGCAGTCACCCCGATGTAGGGGCGCGAAGCAATCAGCCCCAGCATTTT
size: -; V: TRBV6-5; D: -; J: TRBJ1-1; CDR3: CASSYISAGDSTEAFF; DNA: TGTGCCAGCAGTTACATCTCAGCAGGGGATAGCACTGAAGCTTTCTTT
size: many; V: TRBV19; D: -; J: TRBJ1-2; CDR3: CASSIDSATRLSYWGYTF; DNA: TGTGCCAGTAGTATAGACTCAGCTACTAGACTGAGCTATTGGGGCTACACCTTC
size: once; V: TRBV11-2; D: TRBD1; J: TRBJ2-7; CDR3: CASSSPRDRGYEQYF; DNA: TGTGCCAGCAGCTCACCTCGGGACAGGGGCTACGAGCAGTACTTC
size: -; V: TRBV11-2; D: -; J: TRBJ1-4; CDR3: CASSFKSERGKEKLFF; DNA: TGTGCCAGCAGCTTCAAATCGGAAAGGGGGAAAGAAAAACTGTTTTTT
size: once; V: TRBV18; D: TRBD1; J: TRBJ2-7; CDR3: CASSRGTGGVYEQYF; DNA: TGTGCCAGCTCACGGGGGACAGGGGGCGTGTACGAGCAGTACTTC
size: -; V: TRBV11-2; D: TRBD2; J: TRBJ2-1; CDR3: CASSLLAGAFNEQFF; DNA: TGTGCCAGCAGCTTACTAGCGGGAGCTTTCAATGAGCAGTTCTTC
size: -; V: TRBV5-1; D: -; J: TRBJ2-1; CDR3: CASSFSPRNNEQFF; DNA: TGCGCCAGCAGCTTTAGCCCAAGGAACAATGAGCAGTTCTTC
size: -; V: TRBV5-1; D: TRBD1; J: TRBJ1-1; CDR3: CASHEGANTEAFF; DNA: TGCGCCAGCCACGAGGGGGCCAACACTGAAGCTTTCTTT
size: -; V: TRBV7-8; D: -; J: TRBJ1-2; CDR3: CASSLWSRGAGYGYTF; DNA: TGTGCCAGCAGCTTGTGGTCCCGGGGAGCCGGTTATGGCTACACCTTC
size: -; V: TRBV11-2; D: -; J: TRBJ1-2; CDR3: CASSHPGSHYRTF; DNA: TGTGCCAGCAGTCATCCCGGGTCCCACTATCGCACCTTC